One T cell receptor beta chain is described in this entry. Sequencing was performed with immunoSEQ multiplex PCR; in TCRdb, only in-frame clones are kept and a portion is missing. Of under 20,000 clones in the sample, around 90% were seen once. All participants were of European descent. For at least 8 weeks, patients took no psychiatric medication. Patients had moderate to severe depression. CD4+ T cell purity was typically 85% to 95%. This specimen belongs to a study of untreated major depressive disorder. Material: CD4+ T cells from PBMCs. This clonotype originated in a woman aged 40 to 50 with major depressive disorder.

CDR3 in amino acids: CASSLQGVYTEAFF. CDR3 bases: TGCGCCAGCAGCTTACAGGGGGTGTACACTGAAGCTTTCTTT. This chain uses TRBV5-1 with TRBJ1-1; 8 bases match TRBD1. The CDR3 extends over 14 amino acids. J was trimmed by 3 bases and V by 2 bases; bases with no gene match: 3. CDR1 SGHRS and CDR2 YFSETQ come from the germline V gene.